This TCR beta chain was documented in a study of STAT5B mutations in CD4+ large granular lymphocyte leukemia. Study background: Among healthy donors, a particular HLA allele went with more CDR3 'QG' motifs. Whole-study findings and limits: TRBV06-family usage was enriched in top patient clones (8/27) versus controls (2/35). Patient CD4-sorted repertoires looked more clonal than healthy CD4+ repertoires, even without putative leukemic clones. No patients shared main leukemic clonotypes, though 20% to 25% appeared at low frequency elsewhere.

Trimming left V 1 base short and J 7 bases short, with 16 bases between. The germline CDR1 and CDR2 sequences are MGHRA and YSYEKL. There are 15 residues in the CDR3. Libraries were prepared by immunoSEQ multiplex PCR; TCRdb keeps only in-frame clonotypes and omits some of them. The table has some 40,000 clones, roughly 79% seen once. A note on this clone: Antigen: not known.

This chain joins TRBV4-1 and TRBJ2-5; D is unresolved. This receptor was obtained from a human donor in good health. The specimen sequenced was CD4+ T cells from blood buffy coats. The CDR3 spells CASSQVPGSLGTQYF. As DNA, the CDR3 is TGCGCCAGCAGCCAAGTCCCCGGATCACTCGGGACCCAGTACTTC.